The source of this T cell receptor beta chain is a study of T cells after yellow fever vaccination. Overall study context: SMART-Seq v4 Ultra Low Input prepared the low-cell-number fractions.

TCRdb reprocessed the 5' RACE reads via MiXCR and lists one record per CDR3 protein. This table holds hundreds of thousands of distinct CDR3 sequences, roughly 3.9% found once. Per the germline V gene, CDR1 is DFQATT and CDR2 is SNEGSKA (reference sequence). The CDR3 loop spans 12 amino acids. Trimming at V came to 6 bases and at J to 6 bases, leaving 5 bases not matched to a gene. The source material was PBMCs, sampled 5 days after the yellow fever booster vaccination. This chain joins TRBV20-1 and TRBJ2-3; 8 nucleotides agree with TRBD1. The source of this sequence is a man between 18 and 29 years old who received the YFV17D yellow fever vaccine. CDR3 DNA sequence: TGCAGTGCACCGGACAGGGACGATACGCAGTATTTT. This sequence encodes CSAPDRDDTQYF.